This T cell receptor beta chain derives from a study of HIV-infected patients and healthy controls. Roughly three months, about 14 weeks, into antiretroviral therapy, follow-up blood was collected. The repertoire came from unfractionated whole blood and reflected all unsorted peripheral T cells. This clonotype has a count of ten or more. The junction differs from germline at one of its ends, possibly a read error. The CDR3 length is 14 residues. Germline V gene data show CDR1 as SQVTM and CDR2 as ANQGSEA. Reverse transcription used approximately 500 ng RNA and constant-region primers for alpha and beta. Separate chain-specific third strand synthesis with multiplexing indices produced the alpha and beta libraries. MiXCR was run by TCRdb on the 5' RACE reads, yielding one entry per CDR3 protein. The table shows more than 5,500 distinct CDR3 sequences, with 8.5% to 9% occurring only once.

The origin of this receptor is an adult with HIV infection. The sample was blood, taken during antiretroviral therapy. The V gene is TRBV29-1, the J gene TRBJ1-3, with D unclear. CDR3 DNA sequence: TGCAGCGTTCAAGATTTTGGACCTGGAAACACCATATATTTT. It specifies CSVQDFGPGNTIYF.